The source of this T cell receptor (beta chain) is a study of blood T cells in healthy people across ages. Together with a sample-barcoded 5' primer, a J-beta primer mix was included in a second PCR lasting about 7 to 11 cycles. TCRdb recomputed calls from the 5' RACE reads with MiXCR, one row per CDR3 protein. The table includes 1.5 million to 2 million distinct CDR3 sequences, almost 35% detected once. V was shortened by 5 bases and J by 3 bases, with 11 bases between the two germline ends. Germline V CDR1 and CDR2: PRHDT, FYEKMQ (reference sequence). This CDR3 spans 14 amino acids. The sequencing sample was made of blood. The source of this sequence is a woman aged 25 to 45 in good health. The chain employs TRBV13 and TRBJ2-1; maybe TRBD2 (6 bases). The CDR3 region has the DNA TGTGCCAGCAGCGTTTCTAGCGTCTACAATGAGCAGTTCTTC. Translating gives CASSVSSVYNEQFF.